This is a list of T cell receptor beta chains from one sample in a study of response to subunit inactivated influenza vaccine. TCRdb reprocessed the RT-PCR reads with MiXCR, giving one entry per CDR3 protein. The data hold some 150,000 distinct CDR3 sequences, with 12% observed a single time. Separately, the same data were catalogued under a study of T cells expressing NK-cell markers.

This specimen was CD8+ T cells sorted from PBMCs, taken roughly 13 days after vaccination. These receptor sequences come from a man aged 45-60 years who received an inactivated influenza vaccine. Both conserved end residues are part of each CDR3. A D gene is named only where the DNA matches it firmly. Clone size is stated in some rows and not others, as once, few, many or a class when expanded.

d_call	j_call	cdr3_length	v_call	clone_size	cdr3_aa	cdr3_nt
.	TRBJ2-7	14	TRBV10-3	few	CAISEWGGPYEQYF	TGTGCCATCAGTGAATGGGGTGGGCCCTACGAGCAGTACTTC
.	TRBJ2-2	15	TRBV29-1	few	CSVEDSGARAGELFF	TGCAGCGTTGAAGATTCAGGGGCACGGGCCGGGGAGCTGTTTTTT
.	TRBJ2-2	18	TRBV28	many	CASSLNIGQGLIHGELFF	TGTGCCAGCAGTTTAAACATTGGGCAGGGCTTAATACACGGGGAGCTGTTTTTT
TRBD2	TRBJ2-1	15	TRBV27	many	CASSLGTSGDNEQFF	TGTGCCAGCAGTCTCGGGACTAGCGGGGACAATGAGCAGTTCTTC
TRBD1	TRBJ2-2	12	TRBV6-5	.	CASSNDRGILFF	TGTGCCAGCAGTAACGACAGGGGGATTTTGTTTTTT
.	TRBJ1-2	13	TRBV6-1	.	CASSPTVNYGYTF	TGTGCCAGCAGTCCGACAGTTAACTATGGCTACACCTTC
TRBD2	TRBJ2-7	15	TRBV12-3/TRBV12-4	.	CASSFGLAGAYEQYF	TGTGCCAGCAGTTTTGGACTAGCGGGAGCCTACGAGCAGTACTTC
.	TRBJ2-1	16	TRBV20-1	few	CSARPHGEEGLDEQFF	TGCAGTGCTAGACCCCACGGAGAAGAAGGGTTGGATGAGCAGTTCTTC
TRBD1	TRBJ2-1	16	TRBV5-8	.	CASSSSGTGGYYEQFF	TGTGCCAGCAGCTCATCCGGGACAGGGGGTTATTATGAGCAGTTCTTC
.	TRBJ1-2	15	TRBV5-4	.	CASSLPGQANYGYTF	TGTGCCAGCAGCTTGCCGGGACAAGCTAACTATGGCTACACCTTC
.	TRBJ2-1	12	TRBV20-1	once	CSARGGSPEQFF	TGCAGTGCCAGGGGGGGGTCACCTGAGCAGTTCTTC
.	TRBJ2-5	14	TRBV29-1	.	CSVEGRRTVETQYF	TGCAGCGTTGAAGGGAGGAGGACAGTGGAGACCCAGTACTTC
.	TRBJ2-1	15	TRBV28	few	CASRAIRETYNEQFF	TGTGCCAGCAGGGCAATCCGGGAGACCTACAATGAGCAGTTCTTC
TRBD2	TRBJ2-3	14	TRBV12-3/TRBV12-4	few	CASSRDYSTDTQYF	TGTGCCAGCAGCCGGGACTACTCCACAGATACGCAGTATTTT
.	TRBJ2-1	13	TRBV15	.	CATSTGTPGEQFF	TGTGCCACCAGCACAGGGACACCCGGGGAGCAGTTCTTC
.	TRBJ1-2	11	TRBV6-2/TRBV6-3	.	CASSYPGGYTF	TGTGCCAGCAGTTACCCAGGTGGCTACACCTTC
.	TRBJ2-3	12	TRBV14	few	CASSQDFSGQYF	TGTGCCAGCAGCCAAGATTTCAGCGGGCAGTATTTT
.	TRBJ1-1	14	TRBV29-1	few	CSVEDWRGNTEAFF	TGCAGCGTTGAAGATTGGAGGGGAAACACTGAAGCTTTCTTT
.	TRBJ2-1	13	TRBV6-2/TRBV6-3	.	CASSYQDLVEQFF	TGTGCCAGCAGTTACCAGGACTTGGTTGAGCAGTTCTTC
.	TRBJ1-6	16	TRBV10-1	.	CASSFLHQQDGSPLHF	TGCGCCAGCAGTTTCTTACATCAACAGGACGGTTCACCCCTCCACTTT
TRBD2	TRBJ2-7	13	TRBV24-1	.	CATKSAGGGEQYF	TGTGCCACCAAGTCTGCGGGAGGAGGCGAGCAGTACTTC
.	TRBJ2-5	10	TRBV7-9	.	CASNPHPPYF	TGTGCCAGCAACCCCCACCCCCCGTACTTC
.	TRBJ2-7	13	TRBV7-9	few	CASRTPSGTEQYF	TGTGCCAGCAGGACGCCATCAGGGACCGAGCAGTACTTC
TRBD2	TRBJ2-1	18	TRBV20-1	few	CSARDYGTSGIYYNEQFF	TGCAGTGCTAGAGATTACGGGACTAGCGGGATTTACTACAATGAGCAGTTCTTC
TRBD1	TRBJ1-2	14	TRBV12-3/TRBV12-4	.	CASSLRGLVDGYTF	TGTGCCAGCAGTTTGAGGGGGCTAGTCGATGGCTACACCTTC
TRBD1	TRBJ2-1	15	TRBV4-3	.	CASSQRDSPYNEQFF	TGCGCCAGCAGCCAACGGGACAGTCCCTACAATGAGCAGTTCTTC
TRBD2	TRBJ2-1	15	TRBV19	.	CASSWTSGRRNEQFF	TGTGCCAGTAGTTGGACTAGCGGGAGGAGGAATGAGCAGTTCTTC
.	TRBJ1-1	17	TRBV6-1	.	CASTRVGLGGVNTEAFF	TGTGCCAGCACCCGGGTAGGCCTCGGGGGTGTGAACACTGAAGCTTTCTTT
.	TRBJ1-4	18	TRBV5-1	few	CASSLTGRPEQGNEKLFF	TGCGCCAGCAGCTTAACAGGGAGGCCCGAGCAGGGTAATGAAAAACTGTTTTTT
TRBD2	TRBJ2-1	17	TRBV3-1	.	CASSQEMSGLAGVSKFF	TGTGCCAGCAGCCAAGAAATGAGTGGACTAGCGGGAGTGTCGAAGTTCTTC
TRBD2	TRBJ2-7	14	TRBV5-6	.	CASSSGTSDYEQYF	TGTGCCAGCAGCTCCGGGACTAGCGACTACGAGCAGTACTTC
.	TRBJ2-1	13	TRBV6-2/TRBV6-3	many	CASSLGTYNEQFF	TGTGCCAGCAGCTTAGGGACCTACAATGAGCAGTTCTTC
.	TRBJ2-7	14	TRBV5-1	few	CASSLDWGNYEQYF	TGCGCCAGCAGCTTGGATTGGGGGAACTACGAGCAGTACTTC
TRBD1	TRBJ1-1	15	TRBV6-5	few	CASSYRTGLNTEAFF	TGTGCCAGCAGTTACCGGACAGGATTGAACACTGAAGCTTTCTTT
TRBD2	TRBJ2-1	16	TRBV6-1	.	CASRRGLAEVYNEQFF	TGTGCCAGCAGGCGGGGACTAGCGGAGGTCTACAATGAGCAGTTCTTC
.	TRBJ2-7	16	TRBV6-5	many	CASSYLLRSDSYEQYF	TGTGCCAGCAGTTACCTCCTACGTAGCGACTCCTACGAGCAGTACTTC
TRBD2	TRBJ2-1	16	TRBV20-1	.	CSAIKREGSTYNEQFF	TGCAGTGCTATAAAGCGGGAGGGATCTACCTACAATGAGCAGTTCTTC
.	TRBJ2-3	15	TRBV13	few	CASSLVGVPTDTQYF	TGTGCCAGCAGCTTAGTCGGGGTCCCCACAGATACGCAGTATTTT
.	TRBJ2-2	14	TRBV12-3/TRBV12-4	.	CASSLNGFSGELFF	TGTGCCAGCAGTTTAAACGGTTTCTCCGGGGAGCTGTTTTTT
.	TRBJ2-1	15	TRBV24-1	.	CATSDWGTSGGEQFF	TGTGCCACCAGTGATTGGGGAACTTCGGGTGGTGAGCAGTTCTTC
.	TRBJ1-2	14	TRBV5-6	.	CASSLEVVDYGYTF	TGTGCCAGCAGCTTGGAGGTGGTTGACTATGGCTACACCTTC
.	TRBJ2-3	13	TRBV7-9	many	CASSTGLWATQYF	TGTGCCAGCAGCACTGGACTTTGGGCGACGCAGTATTTT